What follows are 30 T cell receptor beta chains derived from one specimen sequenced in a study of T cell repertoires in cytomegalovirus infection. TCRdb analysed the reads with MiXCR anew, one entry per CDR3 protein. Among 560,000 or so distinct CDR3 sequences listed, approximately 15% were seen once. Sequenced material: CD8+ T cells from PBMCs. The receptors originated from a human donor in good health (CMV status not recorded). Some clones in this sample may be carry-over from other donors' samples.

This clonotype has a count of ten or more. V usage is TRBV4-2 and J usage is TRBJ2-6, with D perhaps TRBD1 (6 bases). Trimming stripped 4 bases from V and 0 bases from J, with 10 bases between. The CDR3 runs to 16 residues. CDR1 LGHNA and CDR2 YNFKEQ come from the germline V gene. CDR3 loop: CASSPGQPSGANVLTF. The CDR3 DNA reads TGTGCCAGCAGCCCAGGACAGCCCTCTGGGGCCAACGTCCTGACTTTC.

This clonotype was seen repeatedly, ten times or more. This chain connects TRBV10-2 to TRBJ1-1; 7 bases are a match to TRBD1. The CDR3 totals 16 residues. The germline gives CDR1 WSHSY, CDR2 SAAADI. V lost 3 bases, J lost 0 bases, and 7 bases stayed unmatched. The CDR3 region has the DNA TGCGCCAGCAGTGATCAGGGACAGACCCTGAACACTGAAGCTTTCTTT. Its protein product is CASSDQGQTLNTEAFF.

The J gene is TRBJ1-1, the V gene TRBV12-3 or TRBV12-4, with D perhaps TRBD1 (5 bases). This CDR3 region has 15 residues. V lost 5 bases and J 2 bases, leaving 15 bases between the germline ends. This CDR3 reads CASSPRQNSNTEAFF. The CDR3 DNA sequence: TGTGCCAGCAGTCCGCGACAGAACTCTAACACTGAAGCTTTCTTT.

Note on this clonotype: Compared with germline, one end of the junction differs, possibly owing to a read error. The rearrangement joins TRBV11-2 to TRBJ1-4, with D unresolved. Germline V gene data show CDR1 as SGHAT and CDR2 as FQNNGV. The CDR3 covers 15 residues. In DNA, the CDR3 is TGTGCCAGCAGCCCCCTTCCAGACCGAAATGAAAAACCGTTTTTT. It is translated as CASSPLPDRNEKPFF.

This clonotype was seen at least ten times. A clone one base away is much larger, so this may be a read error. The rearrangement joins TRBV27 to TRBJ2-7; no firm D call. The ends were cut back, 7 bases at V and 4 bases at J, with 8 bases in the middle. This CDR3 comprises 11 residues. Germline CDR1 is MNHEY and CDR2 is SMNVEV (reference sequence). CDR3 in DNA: TGTGCCAGCACCTCCGGTTACGAGCAGTACTTC. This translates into CASTSGYEQYF.

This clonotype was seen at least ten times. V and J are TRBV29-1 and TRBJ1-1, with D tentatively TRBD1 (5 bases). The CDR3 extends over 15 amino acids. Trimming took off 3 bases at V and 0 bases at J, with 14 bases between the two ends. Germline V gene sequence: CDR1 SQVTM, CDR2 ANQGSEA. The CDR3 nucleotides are TGCAGCGTTGAGGGGGGGGTTTCAATGAACACTGAAGCTTTCTTT. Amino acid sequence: CSVEGGVSMNTEAFF.

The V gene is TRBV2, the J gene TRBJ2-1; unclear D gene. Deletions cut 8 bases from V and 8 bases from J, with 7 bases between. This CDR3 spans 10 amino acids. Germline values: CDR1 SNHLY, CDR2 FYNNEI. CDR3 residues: CASGPDEQFF. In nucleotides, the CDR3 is TGTGCCAGCGGACCAGATGAGCAGTTCTTC.

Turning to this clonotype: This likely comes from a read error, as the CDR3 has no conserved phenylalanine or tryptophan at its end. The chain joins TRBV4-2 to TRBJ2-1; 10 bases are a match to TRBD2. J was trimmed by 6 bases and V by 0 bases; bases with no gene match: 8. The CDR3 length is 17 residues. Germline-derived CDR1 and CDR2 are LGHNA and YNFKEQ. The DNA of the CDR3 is TGTGCCAGCAGCCAAGAGTGGGCTAGCGGGAGTATCAATGAGCAGTTCTTA. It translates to CASSQEWASGSINEQFL.

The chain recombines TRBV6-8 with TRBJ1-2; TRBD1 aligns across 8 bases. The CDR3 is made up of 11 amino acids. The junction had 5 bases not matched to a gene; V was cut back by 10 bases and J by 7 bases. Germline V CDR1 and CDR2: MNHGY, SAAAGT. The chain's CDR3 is CATLGTGGYTF. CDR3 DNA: TGTGCCACCTTAGGGACAGGTGGCTACACCTTC.

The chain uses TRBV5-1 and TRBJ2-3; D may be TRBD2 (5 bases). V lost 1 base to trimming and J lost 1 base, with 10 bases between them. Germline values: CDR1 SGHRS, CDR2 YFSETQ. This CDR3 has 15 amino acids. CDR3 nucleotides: TGCGCCAGCAGCTTGCTCATGGGAGGCACAGATACGCAGTATTTT. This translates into CASSLLMGGTDTQYF.

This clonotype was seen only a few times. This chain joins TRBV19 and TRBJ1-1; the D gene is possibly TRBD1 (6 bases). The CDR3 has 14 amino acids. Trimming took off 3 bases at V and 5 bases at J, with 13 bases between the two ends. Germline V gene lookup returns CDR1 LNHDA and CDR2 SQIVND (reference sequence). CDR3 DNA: TGTGCCAGTAGTATGGGGGGCCGTGAAACTGAAGCTTTCTTT. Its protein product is CASSMGGRETEAFF.

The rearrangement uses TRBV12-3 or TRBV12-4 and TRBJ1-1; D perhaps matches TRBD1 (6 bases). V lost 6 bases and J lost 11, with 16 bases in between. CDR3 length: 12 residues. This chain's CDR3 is CASSPGQRLAFF. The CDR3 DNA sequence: TGTGCCAGCAGCCCTGGACAGCGGCTGGCTTTCTTT.

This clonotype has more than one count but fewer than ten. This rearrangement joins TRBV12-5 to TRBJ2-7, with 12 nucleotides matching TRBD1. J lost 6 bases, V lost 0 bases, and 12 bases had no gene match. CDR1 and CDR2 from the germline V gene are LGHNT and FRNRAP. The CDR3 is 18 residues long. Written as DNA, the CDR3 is TGTGCTAGTGGTTTGGTAGTTTTCCAGGGACAGGGGGCAAGCGAGCAGTACTTC. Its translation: CASGLVVFQGQGASEQYF.

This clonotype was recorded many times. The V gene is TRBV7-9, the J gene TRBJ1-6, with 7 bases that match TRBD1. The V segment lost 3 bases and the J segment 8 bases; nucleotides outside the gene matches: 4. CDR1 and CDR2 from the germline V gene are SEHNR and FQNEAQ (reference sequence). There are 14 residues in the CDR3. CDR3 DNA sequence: TGTGCCAGCAGCTTGGACAGGCGGTATTCACCCCTCCACTTT. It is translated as CASSLDRRYSPLHF.

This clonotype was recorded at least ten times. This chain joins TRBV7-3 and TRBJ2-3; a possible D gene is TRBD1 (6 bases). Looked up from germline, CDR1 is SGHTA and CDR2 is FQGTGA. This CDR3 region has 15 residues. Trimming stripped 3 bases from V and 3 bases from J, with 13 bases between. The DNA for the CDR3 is TGTGCCAGCAGCTTTAGTTCGAGGGGGACAGATACGCAGTATTTT. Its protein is CASSFSSRGTDTQYF.

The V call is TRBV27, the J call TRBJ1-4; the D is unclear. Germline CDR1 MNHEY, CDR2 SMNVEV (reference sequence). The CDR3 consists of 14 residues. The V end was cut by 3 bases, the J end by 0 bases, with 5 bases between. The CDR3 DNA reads TGTGCCAGCAGTTTGGTTCCAACTAATGAAAAACTGTTTTTT. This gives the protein CASSLVPTNEKLFF.

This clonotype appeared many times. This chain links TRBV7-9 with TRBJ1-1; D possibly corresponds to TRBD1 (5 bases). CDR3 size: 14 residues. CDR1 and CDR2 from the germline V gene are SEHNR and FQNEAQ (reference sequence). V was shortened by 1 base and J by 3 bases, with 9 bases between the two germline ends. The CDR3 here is CASSLVRGYTEAFF. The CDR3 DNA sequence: TGTGCCAGCAGCTTAGTTCGGGGGTACACTGAAGCTTTCTTT.

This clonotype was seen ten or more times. The CDR3 DNA sequence: TGTGCCAGCAGAGGCCGGGACAGGGTGTTTTCCCGTGGAGCTTTCTTT. As protein: CASRGRDRVFSRGAFF. The chain couples TRBV27 to TRBJ1-1; 9 bases map to TRBD1. The V and J ends lost 6 bases and 10 bases, in that order; junction bases with no gene match: 18. The germline V gene has CDR1 MNHEY and CDR2 SMNVEV (reference sequence). The CDR3 runs 16 residues.

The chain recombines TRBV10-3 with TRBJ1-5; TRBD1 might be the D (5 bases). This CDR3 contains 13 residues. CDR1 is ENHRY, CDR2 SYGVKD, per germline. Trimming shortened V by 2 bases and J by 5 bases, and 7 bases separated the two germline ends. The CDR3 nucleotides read TGTGCCATCAGTGAGGACAGCTATCAGCCCCAGCATTTT. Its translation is CAISEDSYQPQHF.

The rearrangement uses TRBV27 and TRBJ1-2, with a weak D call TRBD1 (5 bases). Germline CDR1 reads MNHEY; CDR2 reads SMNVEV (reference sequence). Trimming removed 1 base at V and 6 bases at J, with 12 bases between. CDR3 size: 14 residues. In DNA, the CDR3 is TGTGCCAGCAGTTTATTTCAGGGTCGACATGGCTACACCTTC. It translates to CASSLFQGRHGYTF.

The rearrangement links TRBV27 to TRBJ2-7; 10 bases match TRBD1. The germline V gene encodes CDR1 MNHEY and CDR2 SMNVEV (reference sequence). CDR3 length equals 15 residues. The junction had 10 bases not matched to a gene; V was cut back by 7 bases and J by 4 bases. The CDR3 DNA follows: TGTGCCAGCAAACCCCGGGGACAGGGGCAATACGAGCAGTACTTC. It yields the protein CASKPRGQGQYEQYF.

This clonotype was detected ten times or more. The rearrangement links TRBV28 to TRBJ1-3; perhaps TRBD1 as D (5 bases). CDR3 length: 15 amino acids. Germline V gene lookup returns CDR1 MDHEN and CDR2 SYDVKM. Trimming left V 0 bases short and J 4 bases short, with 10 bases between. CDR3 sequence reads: CASSLWGTGGNTIYF. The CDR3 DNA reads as TGTGCCAGCAGTTTATGGGGTACAGGAGGAAACACCATATATTTT. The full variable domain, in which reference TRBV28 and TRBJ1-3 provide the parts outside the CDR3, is DVKVTQSSRYLVKRTGEKVFLECVQDMDHENMFWYRQDPGLGLRLIYFSYDVKMKEKGDIPEGYSVSREKKERFSLILESASTNQTSMYLCASSLWGTGGNTIYFGEGSWLTVV.

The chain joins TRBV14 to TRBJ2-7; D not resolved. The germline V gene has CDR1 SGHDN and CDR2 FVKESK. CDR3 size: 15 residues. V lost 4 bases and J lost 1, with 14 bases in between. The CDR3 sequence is CASSPGRLTSYEQYF. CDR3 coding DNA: TGTGCCAGCAGCCCCGGACGGTTGACGTCCTACGAGCAGTACTTC.

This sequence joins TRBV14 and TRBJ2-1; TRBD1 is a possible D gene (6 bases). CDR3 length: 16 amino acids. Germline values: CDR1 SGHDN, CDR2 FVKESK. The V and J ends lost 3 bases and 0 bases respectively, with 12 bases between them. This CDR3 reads CASSHRGVGSYNEQFF. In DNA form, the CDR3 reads TGTGCCAGCAGCCACAGGGGCGTCGGCTCCTACAATGAGCAGTTCTTC.

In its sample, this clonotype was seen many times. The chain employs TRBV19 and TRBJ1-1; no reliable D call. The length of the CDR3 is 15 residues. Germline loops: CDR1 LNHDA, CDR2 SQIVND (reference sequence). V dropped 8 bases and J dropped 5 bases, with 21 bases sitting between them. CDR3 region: CASALGWTEGTEAFF. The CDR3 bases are TGTGCCAGTGCCCTCGGCTGGACCGAAGGGACTGAAGCTTTCTTT.

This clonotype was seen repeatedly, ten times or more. CDR3 DNA: TGTGCCAGCAGCTCGGGAGTGGAAGCTTTCTTT. Translating it yields CASSSGVEAFF. The gene calls are TRBV7-9 and TRBJ1-1, with D unresolved. Trimming pared 4 bases from V and 8 bases from J, leaving 8 bases between. CDR1 and CDR2 from the germline V gene are SEHNR and FQNEAQ (reference sequence). This CDR3 has 11 amino acids.

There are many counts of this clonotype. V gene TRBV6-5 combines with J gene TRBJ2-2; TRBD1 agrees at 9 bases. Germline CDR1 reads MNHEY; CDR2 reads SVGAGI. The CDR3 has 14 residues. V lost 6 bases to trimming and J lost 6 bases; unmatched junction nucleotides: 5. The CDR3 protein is CASSWTGEAGELFF. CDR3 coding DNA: TGTGCCAGCAGCTGGACAGGGGAGGCCGGGGAGCTGTTTTTT.

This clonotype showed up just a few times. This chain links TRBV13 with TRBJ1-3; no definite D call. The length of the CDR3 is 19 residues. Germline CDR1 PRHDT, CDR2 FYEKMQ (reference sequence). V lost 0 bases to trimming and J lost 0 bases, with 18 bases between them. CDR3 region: CASSLGQNSDRYSGNTIYF. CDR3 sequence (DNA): TGTGCCAGCAGCTTAGGCCAAAATTCGGACCGCTACTCTGGAAACACCATATATTTT.

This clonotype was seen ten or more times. The CDR3 spells CASSSGGSNYGYTF. The DNA of the CDR3 is TGTGCCAGCAGCTCCGGGGGGTCTAACTATGGCTACACCTTC. The chain recombines TRBV11-2 with TRBJ1-2; the D gene is possibly TRBD1 (5 bases). The CDR3 is 14 amino acids. From germline, CDR1 is SGHAT and CDR2 FQNNGV. V lost 4 bases, J lost 0 bases, and 9 bases lay in between.

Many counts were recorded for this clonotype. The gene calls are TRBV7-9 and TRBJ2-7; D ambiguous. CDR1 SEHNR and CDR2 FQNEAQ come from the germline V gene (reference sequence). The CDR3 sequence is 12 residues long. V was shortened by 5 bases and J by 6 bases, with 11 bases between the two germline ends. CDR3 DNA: TGTGCCAGCAGCCCCGAGCCCCGCGAGCAGTACTTC. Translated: CASSPEPREQYF. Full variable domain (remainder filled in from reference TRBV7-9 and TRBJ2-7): DTGVSQNPRHKITKRGQNVTFRCDPISEHNRLYWYRQTLGQGPEFLTYFQNEAQLEKSRLLSDRFSAERPKGSFSTLEIQRTEQGDSAMYLCASSPEPREQYFGPGTRLTVT.